This TCR beta chain was sequenced in a study of molecular identifiers for immune sequencing clone quantification. Trimming took 1 base from V and 0 from J, leaving 13 bases between them. The CDR3 length is 16 residues. The V gene's germline CDR1 is MGHRA and CDR2 YSYEKL. TCRdb redid the calling of the PCR reads with MiXCR, one entry per CDR3 protein. The sample includes approximately 550,000 distinct CDR3 sequences, roughly a fifth of them seen just once. V is TRBV4-1 and J is TRBJ2-7, with D possibly being TRBD1 or TRBD2 (5 bases each). The sequence derives from a human donor in good health. Some libraries in this study had Jurkat cell RNA spiked in. Material: naive CD8+ T cells from blood, with Jurkat cell RNA spiked in. Subset reported: FACS-sorted CD8+CD4-CCR7+CD45RA+ naive T cells. The CDR3 DNA follows: TGCGCCAGCAGCCAAGCCCAAGAGGGGTACTCCTACGAGCAGTACTTC. This sequence encodes CASSQAQEGYSYEQYF.